One and the same sample provided the 8 T cell receptor beta chains below, sequenced in a study of blood T cell repertoires in COVID-19. Sequenced by immunoSEQ multiplex PCR; TCRdb stores in-frame clones only, minus some. This sample carries fewer than 200,000 clones, approximately 86% of them seen once, and the ten largest clones take over 7%. What was sequenced was peripheral blood. These receptors all come from a man over 45 with active or convalescent COVID-19.

The chain joins TRBV5-1 to TRBJ1-1; weak D call: TRBD1 (6 bases). The ends were cut back, 2 bases at V and 1 base at J, with 18 bases in the middle. The CDR3 consists of 17 residues. Germline-derived CDR1 and CDR2 are SGHRS and YFSETQ. CDR3 sequence (DNA): TGCGCCAGCAGCTTCCAGGGGATGGAAATGGGGAACACTGAAGCTTTCTTT. It translates to CASSFQGMEMGNTEAFF.

The chain combines TRBV7-3 with TRBJ2-1; 7 positions match TRBD2. Germline-derived CDR1 and CDR2 are SGHTA and FQGTGA. The CDR3 is 16 residues long. With V trimmed by 5 bases and J by 0 bases, 7 bases remained unmatched. CDR3 bases: TGTGCCAGCAGCCCTAGCGGATTTAGCTCCTACAATGAGCAGTTCTTC. It yields the protein CASSPSGFSSYNEQFF.

This clone was counted a few times. V usage is TRBV24-1 and J usage is TRBJ2-5; 8 bases fit TRBD1. Germline-derived CDR1 and CDR2 are KGHDR and SFDVKD. Trimming took 2 bases from V and 2 from J; bases not matched to a gene: 3. The CDR3 runs to 15 residues. CDR3 DNA sequence: TGTGCCACCAGTGATTCGGACAGGGCTCAAGAGACCCAGTACTTC. Residues: CATSDSDRAQETQYF.

The chain uses TRBV19 and TRBJ2-5; TRBD2 matches 7 bases. This CDR3 has 15 amino acids. V shed 1 base and J 0 bases; nucleotides not matched to a gene: 2. Germline V CDR1 and CDR2: LNHDA, SQIVND (reference sequence). The CDR3 nucleotides are TGTGCCAGTAGTATAGGGAGCGGGAACCAAGAGACCCAGTACTTC. It codes for CASSIGSGNQETQYF.

The gene calls are TRBV3-1 (or the pseudogene TRBV3-2) and TRBJ2-3; the D gene is possibly TRBD2 (5 bases). The CDR3 has 18 residues. Germline V gives CDR1 LGHDT, CDR2 YNNKEL (reference sequence). Trimming cost V 1 base and J 3 bases, with 20 bases left between them. The CDR3 spells CASSQAPRTAEGTDTQYF. CDR3 sequence (DNA): TGTGCCAGCAGCCAAGCTCCCCGCACAGCGGAAGGGACAGATACGCAGTATTTT.

The rearrangement joins TRBV15 to TRBJ2-5; maybe TRBD1 (6 bases). Germline V gene lookup returns CDR1 LNHNV and CDR2 YYDKDF (reference sequence). V was clipped by 4 bases and J by 1 base, with 13 bases between them. The CDR3 is 15 amino acids. CDR3 amino acids: CATSTRDISQETQYF. The CDR3 DNA reads as TGTGCCACCAGCACCCGGGACATATCCCAAGAGACCCAGTACTTC.

The V gene is TRBV5-1, the J gene TRBJ2-4, with 9 bases fitting TRBD2. From germline, CDR1 is SGHRS and CDR2 YFSETQ. This CDR3 has 15 residues. J gave up 1 base and V 3 bases, and 2 bases lay outside the gene matches. The CDR3 loop reads CASSSSGIAKNIQYF. DNA of the CDR3: TGCGCCAGCAGCTCTAGCGGGATTGCCAAAAACATTCAGTACTTC.

The V gene is TRBV15, the J gene TRBJ1-4, with unresolved D. The CDR3 contains 15 residues. V shed 0 bases and J shed 4 bases, with 9 bases lying between them. Per the germline V gene, CDR1 is LNHNV and CDR2 is YYDKDF (reference sequence). CDR3 residues: CATSRDVQLNEKLFF. CDR3 coding DNA: TGTGCCACCAGCAGAGATGTACAGCTTAATGAAAAACTGTTTTTT.